The source of this T cell receptor beta chain is a study of cytomegalovirus exposure and HLA in healthy donors (dated by TCRdb to the late 2010s). Looking at the study overall: According to an earlier analysis of 550 to 750 of the donors, 200 million or so T cells yielded 117 million unique TCR beta sequences and 276 Gb of sequence data. Roughly 300 gigabases of sequencing data and about 92 million unique TCR sequences made up an early release that covered 640 HLA-typed donors. Among the roughly 390 genotyped donors, around 81% belonged to the genetic ancestry cluster associated with self-reported Caucasian donors. The study was designed to test whether signatures of past pathogen exposure could be identified by cataloging public T cell receptors. Using immunosequencing, the study profiled T cell repertoires from 500 to 800 subjects and related those repertoires to cytomegalovirus serostatus. Along with the approximately 700-subject first cohort, a separate validation cohort of around 120 different subjects was used. The study combined high-throughput TCR immunosequencing, statistical association of individual TCRs with disease status, and machine learning to predict cytomegalovirus infection status. A later analysis re-examined previously published TCR beta repertoires from roughly 650 donors and added high-resolution HLA genotyping to investigate patterns of TCR occurrence. The later analysis used no new phenotypic data to find candidate immune exposures, relying instead on TCR beta sequences and their occurrence across donors. An earlier analysis of 587 of the donors used high-throughput TCR beta sequencing to judge whether each TCR beta V gene segment behaved as functional or pseudogenic. Donor age, sex, ethnicity and CMV serostatus were compiled together with the repertoire data. In a later genetic analysis, genome-wide SNP genotypes for about 65% of the 666 donors were used, and that subset was treated as a discovery cohort. Every discovery cohort repertoire had been produced on one sequencing platform. HLA typing included class I and class II loci at four-digit resolution. The number of donors typed differed by locus, with about 629-630 for A, B, C, DRB1 and DQB1, roughly 520 for DQA1, about 610 for DPA1, and over 400 for DPB1. Several DR-DQ haplotypes were treated as single units for association and clustering because of strong linkage in the cohort. Across approximately 400 genotyped donors of the cohort, an average of about 250,000 unique TCR beta nucleotide sequences per donor were sequenced, and approximately 17% of those sequences were non-productive.

Including cysteine and phenylalanine, the CDR3 has 14 amino acids. The CDR3 DNA has 42 bases and is translated from base 1. The germline V gene yields SGHRS for CDR1 and YFSETQ for CDR2. Relative to germline, V is 4 bases shorter and J is 3 bases shorter, with 12 bases between their ends. A word on this clone: The antigen it binds to is not known. Base qualities are not at hand, and no much larger clone is one base apart.

Preparation of the library involved the immunoSEQ multiplex PCR assay. For the multiplex PCR, a mixture combining 60 forward primers for TCR Vbeta segments and 13 reverse primers for TCR Jbeta segments was used. A multiplex PCR assay on genomic DNA amplified the CDR3 region of rearranged TCR beta genes. On the Illumina HiSeq System, the amplified TCR beta libraries were sequenced as 87-base-pair reads. The original pipeline was this. A later analysis tallied 75 million to 95 million unique TCR beta chains across the roughly 610 repertoires, and approximately 11 million of those chains were shared by two or more donors. Raw reads were error-corrected and collapsed into unique sequences with a nearest-neighbor algorithm that merged closely related sequences to remove PCR and sequencing errors. V, D and J gene segments were assigned by aligning CDR3 sequences to IMGT reference sequences. Each retained sequence needed at least a six-nucleotide match to both a V gene segment and a J gene segment. A rearrangement was called productive if the CDR3 had no stop codons and remained in frame with V and J, and every other rearrangement was called non-productive. CDR3 was defined according to IMGT convention as the region running from the second conserved V-encoded cysteine to the conserved J-encoded phenylalanine. The earlier analysis of some 580 of the donors excluded any sequence lacking an unambiguous match to a single V gene segment. An earlier analysis of fewer than 750 of the donors classified V segments as functional when productive rearrangements were above 56.7% and as segregating when the standard deviation between donors was above 5%. To diagnose cytomegalovirus status from the catalog of TCR beta chain sequences, a statistical classification framework was built. A later analysis assigned V and J genes by comparing TCR nucleotide sequences with IMGT/GENE-DB human TR gene sequences. A later analysis assigned CDR3 sequences and most-parsimonious VDJ recombination scenarios with the TCRdist pipeline. In a later analysis, each TCR beta chain was defined by its CDR3 amino acid sequence together with its V-gene family, and reads lacking a unique V-gene family were excluded. As a way to deal with suspected cross-contamination and a sequencing artifact, a later analysis dropped 450 to 600 nucleotide sequences that were highly shared and had low generation probability. A later analysis calculated a clonal expansion index for each public chain from normalized within-repertoire ranks of inferred template counts. Generation probabilities in a later analysis came from a VDJ recombination model fitted to out-of-frame rearrangements, and those results were checked against IGoR. Hypergeometric tests were used in a later analysis to score TCR-TCR, TCR-HLA and TCR-CMV co-occurrence, with a repertoire-size bias correction applied to the TCR pairs. To estimate false discovery rates, a later analysis permuted the HLA or CMV assignments 20 times. In a later analysis, co-occurring TCRs were grouped with DBSCAN, and TCRdist sequence similarity was added when clustering was performed within HLA-allele-positive subsets. Repertoires with fewer than 30,000 or more than 120,000 public chains, plus five repertoires with anomalous nucleotide sharing, were excluded from co-occurrence clustering. The clones in this table, taken by TCRdb from immuneACCESS, are in-frame only. Not every clone is retained; where verified, under half of the shortfall comes from an unresolved V gene, and the cause of the rest is unknown. The DNA gave D and trimming, while V, J and clone size come from that table. The sample has tens of thousands of clones on record, roughly 67% of them singletons. The top ten hold 20% to 25% of the sample.

In total, 666 healthy bone marrow donors made up the cohort. All cohort members were sampled while nominally healthy, although unrecorded immune exposures were likely present. The donor was CMV seropositive and was included in the group of 290 or so seropositive cohort members. A peripheral blood sample was provided by each donor, and peripheral blood mononuclear cells were used for TCR beta sequencing. Genomic DNA was extracted from the blood cell samples with the Qiagen DNeasy Blood Extraction Kit. General conclusions and limits of the study: Some IMGT-functional V segments, including TRBV6-2 and TRBV6-3, could not be told apart with the 87-base-pair reads, so those segments were excluded. A later analysis found that most CMV-associated TCR beta chains appeared HLA-restricted, with HLA associations seemingly driven largely by CMV exposure. Because HLA typing was missing for some donors at each locus, association tests included only the typed subset. In an earlier analysis of about 550 of the donors, most TCR beta V segments were observed in productive rearrangements about 90% or about 30% of the time, broadly matching IMGT annotations. Cytomegalovirus status was reported to be diagnosed by the classifier with high specificity and sensitivity in both the original and validation cohorts. A further reported finding was that TCR beta sequences accurately predicted the HLA-A and HLA-B alleles for most subjects in the first cohort. A total of roughly 160 TCR beta chains were listed by the study as associated with cytomegalovirus. Approximately 16 rarely observed V segments, including chromosome 9 orphons, were excluded from the earlier analysis of several hundred of the donors because counts were too low. A later genetic analysis reported fewer N-insertions in productive TCRs among donors in an Asian-associated ancestry cluster than the roughly 720-donor mean. While some public TCRs were present in many individuals, most TCR sequences turned up only very rarely across donors. The authors suggested that the approach could potentially be generalized to other disease states and immunological phenotypes. Strong co-occurrence of HLA alleles, especially DR and DQ, made assigning TCR associations to individual alleles difficult. A group of highly shared sequence variants was considered likely to be a technical artifact of the sequencing pipeline. In this cohort, only TCR beta chains were sequenced, and detectable features were limited by the absence of alpha or paired-chain data. In a later analysis, TCR association rates were found to vary across HLA loci, with the most associated TCRs seen for DRB1 alleles and the fewest for HLA-C alleles. A later analysis reported that several top co-occurrence clusters appeared linked to parvovirus B19, influenza, CMV and Epstein-Barr virus. In vitro tests confirmed that a few of the cytomegalovirus-associated TCR beta chains recognize cytomegalovirus antigens. The only immune exposure information available for the cohort was CMV serostatus. A later analysis found that HLA-associated TCR beta chains were more clonally expanded and had lower generation probabilities than equally common non-associated chains. V-gene and J-gene trimming of TCR beta chains was associated with a missense DCLRE1C variant in a later genetic analysis, and the association was replicated in an independent cohort. A later analysis associated 17,000 or so TCR beta sequences with specific HLA alleles at a false discovery rate of 0.05. Correlated functional status among segregating V segments might reflect linkage disequilibrium, but an unknown experimental factor could not be ruled out. Presence/absence analyses assumed roughly uniform sequencing depth across donors, an assumption that may not hold.

Sequencing used PBMCs. The sequence derives from a woman between 50 and 59 years old in good health and CMV-seropositive. In this chain, TRBV5-1 is recombined with TRBJ2-3; 6 matching bases give a weak D call of TRBD1. The nucleotide sequence is given as TGCGCCAGCAGCAGAGGACAGAGAACAGATACGCAGTATTTT. Its product reads: CASSRGQRTDTQYF.